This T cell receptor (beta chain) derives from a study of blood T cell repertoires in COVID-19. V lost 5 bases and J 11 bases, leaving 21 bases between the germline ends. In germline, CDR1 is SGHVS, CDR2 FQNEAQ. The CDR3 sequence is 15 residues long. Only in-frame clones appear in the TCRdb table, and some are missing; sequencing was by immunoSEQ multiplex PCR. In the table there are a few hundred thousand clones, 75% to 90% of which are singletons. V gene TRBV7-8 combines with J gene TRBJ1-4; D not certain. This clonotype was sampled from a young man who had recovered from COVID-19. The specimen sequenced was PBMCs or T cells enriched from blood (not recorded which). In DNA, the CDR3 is TGTGCCAGCAGCCTCTATGGTCCCTCTTTAAATAAACTGTTTTTT. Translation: CASSLYGPSLNKLFF. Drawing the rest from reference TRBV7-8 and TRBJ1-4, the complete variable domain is GAGVSQSPRYKVAKRGQDVALRCDPISGHVSLFWYQQALGQGPEFLTYFQNEAQLDKSGLPSDRFFAERPEGSVSTLKIQRTQQEDSAVYLCASSLYGPSLNKLFFGSGTQLSVL.